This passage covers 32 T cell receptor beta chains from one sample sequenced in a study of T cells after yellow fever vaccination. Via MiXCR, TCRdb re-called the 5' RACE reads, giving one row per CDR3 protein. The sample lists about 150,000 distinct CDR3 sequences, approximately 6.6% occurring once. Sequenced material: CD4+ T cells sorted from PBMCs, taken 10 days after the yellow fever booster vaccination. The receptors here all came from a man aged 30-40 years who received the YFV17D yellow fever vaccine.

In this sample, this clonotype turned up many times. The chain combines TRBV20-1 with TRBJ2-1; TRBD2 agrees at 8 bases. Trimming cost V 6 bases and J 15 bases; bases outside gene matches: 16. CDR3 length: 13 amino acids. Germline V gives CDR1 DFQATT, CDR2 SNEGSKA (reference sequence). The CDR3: CSAKPSGSFYPFF. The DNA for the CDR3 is TGCAGTGCCAAACCGAGCGGGAGCTTTTACCCGTTCTTC.

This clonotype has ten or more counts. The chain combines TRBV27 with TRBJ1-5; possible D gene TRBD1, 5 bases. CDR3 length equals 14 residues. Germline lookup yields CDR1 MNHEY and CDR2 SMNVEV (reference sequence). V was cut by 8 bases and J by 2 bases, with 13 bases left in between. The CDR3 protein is CASGGFGGNQPQHF. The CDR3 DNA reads TGTGCCAGCGGGGGGTTCGGGGGCAATCAGCCCCAGCATTTT.

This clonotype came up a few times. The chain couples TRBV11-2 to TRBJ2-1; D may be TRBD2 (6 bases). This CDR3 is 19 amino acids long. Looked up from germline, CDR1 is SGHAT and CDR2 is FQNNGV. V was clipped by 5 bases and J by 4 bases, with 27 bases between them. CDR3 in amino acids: CASSPLFGGKTKGYNEQFF. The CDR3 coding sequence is TGTGCCAGCAGCCCCCTATTTGGAGGGAAGACAAAGGGGTACAATGAGCAGTTCTTC.

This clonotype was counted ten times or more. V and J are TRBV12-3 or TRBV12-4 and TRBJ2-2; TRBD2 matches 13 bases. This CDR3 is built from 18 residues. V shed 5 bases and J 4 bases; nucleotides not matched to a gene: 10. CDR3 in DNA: TGTGCCAGCAGTCAGGGGCGGGGACTAGCGGGGCCCACCGGGGAGCTGTTTTTT. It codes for CASSQGRGLAGPTGELFF.

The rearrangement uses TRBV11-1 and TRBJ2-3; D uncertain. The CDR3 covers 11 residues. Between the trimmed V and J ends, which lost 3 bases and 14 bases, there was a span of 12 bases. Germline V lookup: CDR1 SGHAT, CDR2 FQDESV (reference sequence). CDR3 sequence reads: CASSFLTYLYF. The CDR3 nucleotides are TGTGCCAGCAGCTTCCTCACCTATTTGTATTTT.

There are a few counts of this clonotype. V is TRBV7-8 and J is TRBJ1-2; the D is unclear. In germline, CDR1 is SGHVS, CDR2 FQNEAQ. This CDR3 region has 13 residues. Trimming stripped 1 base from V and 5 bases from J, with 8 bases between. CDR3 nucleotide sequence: TGTGCCAGCAGCTTAGGCCTCAAATATGGCTACACCTTC. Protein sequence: CASSLGLKYGYTF.

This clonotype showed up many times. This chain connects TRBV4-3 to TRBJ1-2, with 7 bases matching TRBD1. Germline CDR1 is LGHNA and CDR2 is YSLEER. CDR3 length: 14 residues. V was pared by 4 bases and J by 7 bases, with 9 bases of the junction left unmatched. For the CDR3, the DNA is TGCGCCAGCAGCCGGGACAGAGGGGGATTTGGCTACACCTTC. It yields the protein CASSRDRGGFGYTF.

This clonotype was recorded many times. This CDR3 is CASTHLKPSHGSGANVLTF. The CDR3 DNA sequence: TGTGCCAGCACCCACCTGAAACCAAGTCATGGCTCTGGGGCCAACGTCCTGACTTTC. The J gene is TRBJ2-6, the V gene TRBV12-3 or TRBV12-4, with D uncertain. The CDR3 covers 19 residues. V lost 7 bases, J lost 0 bases, and 22 bases lay in between.

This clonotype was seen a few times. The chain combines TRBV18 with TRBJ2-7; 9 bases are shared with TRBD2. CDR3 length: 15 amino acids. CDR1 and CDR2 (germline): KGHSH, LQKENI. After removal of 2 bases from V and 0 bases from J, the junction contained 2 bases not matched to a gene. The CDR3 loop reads CASSPRTSDSYEQYF. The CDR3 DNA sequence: TGTGCCAGCTCACCAAGGACTAGCGACTCCTACGAGCAGTACTTC.

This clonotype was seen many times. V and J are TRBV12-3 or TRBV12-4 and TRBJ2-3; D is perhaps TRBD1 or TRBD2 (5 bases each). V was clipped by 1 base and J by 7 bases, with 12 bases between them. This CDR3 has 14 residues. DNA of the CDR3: TGTGCCAGCAGTTTAGGGGACCGCACCAATACGCAGTATTTT. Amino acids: CASSLGDRTNTQYF.

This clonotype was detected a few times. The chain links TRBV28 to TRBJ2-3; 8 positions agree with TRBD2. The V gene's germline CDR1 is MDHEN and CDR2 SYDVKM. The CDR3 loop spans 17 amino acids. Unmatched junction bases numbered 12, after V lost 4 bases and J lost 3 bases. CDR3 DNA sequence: TGTGCCAGCAGTTCGATAGCGGGAATTGGAGGGACAGATACGCAGTATTTT. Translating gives CASSSIAGIGGTDTQYF.

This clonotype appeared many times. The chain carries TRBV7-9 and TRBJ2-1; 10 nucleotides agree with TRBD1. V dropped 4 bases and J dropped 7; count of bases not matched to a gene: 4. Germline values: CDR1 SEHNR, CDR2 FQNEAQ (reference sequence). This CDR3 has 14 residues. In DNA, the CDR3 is TGTGCCAGCAGCTCGGACAGGGGGTGGAATGAGCAGTTCTTC. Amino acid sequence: CASSSDRGWNEQFF.

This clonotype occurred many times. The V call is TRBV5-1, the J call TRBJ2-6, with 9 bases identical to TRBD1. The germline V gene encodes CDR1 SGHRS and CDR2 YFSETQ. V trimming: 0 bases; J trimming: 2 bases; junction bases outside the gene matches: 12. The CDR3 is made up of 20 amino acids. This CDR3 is CASSLARDRDLLAGANVLTF. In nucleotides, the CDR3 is TGCGCCAGCAGCTTGGCTCGGGACAGGGACCTGCTAGCTGGGGCCAACGTCCTGACTTTC.

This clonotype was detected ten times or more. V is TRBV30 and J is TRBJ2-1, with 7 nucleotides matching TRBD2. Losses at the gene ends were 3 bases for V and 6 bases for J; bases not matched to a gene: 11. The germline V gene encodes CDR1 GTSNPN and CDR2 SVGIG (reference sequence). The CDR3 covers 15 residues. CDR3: CAWSWAGLRGNEQFF. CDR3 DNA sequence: TGTGCCTGGAGCTGGGCGGGACTAAGGGGCAATGAGCAGTTCTTC.

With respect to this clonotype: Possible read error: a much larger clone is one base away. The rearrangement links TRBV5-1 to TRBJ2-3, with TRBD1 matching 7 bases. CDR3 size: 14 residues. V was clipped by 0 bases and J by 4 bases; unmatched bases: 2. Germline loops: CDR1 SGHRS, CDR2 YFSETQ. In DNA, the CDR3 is TGCGCCAGCAGCTTGGCTAGGGGGCCAGATACGCAGTATTTT. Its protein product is CASSLARGPDTQYF.

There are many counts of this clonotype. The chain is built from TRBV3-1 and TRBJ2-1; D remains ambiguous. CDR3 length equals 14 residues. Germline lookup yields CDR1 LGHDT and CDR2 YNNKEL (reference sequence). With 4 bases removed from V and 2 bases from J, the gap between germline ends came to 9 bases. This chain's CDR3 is CASSPGKTYNEQFF. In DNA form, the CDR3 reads TGTGCCAGCAGCCCGGGCAAAACCTACAATGAGCAGTTCTTC.

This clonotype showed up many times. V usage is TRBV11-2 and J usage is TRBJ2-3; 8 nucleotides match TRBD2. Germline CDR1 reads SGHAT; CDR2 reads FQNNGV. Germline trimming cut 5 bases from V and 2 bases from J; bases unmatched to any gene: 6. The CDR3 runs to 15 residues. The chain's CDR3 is CASSTTSGFTDTQYF. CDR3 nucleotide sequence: TGTGCCAGCAGCACCACTAGCGGATTCACAGATACGCAGTATTTT. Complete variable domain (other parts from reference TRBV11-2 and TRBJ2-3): EAGVAQSPRYKIIEKRQSVAFWCNPISGHATLYWYQQILGQGPKLLIQFQNNGVVDDSQLPKDRFSAERLKGVDSTLKIQPAKLEDSAVYLCASSTTSGFTDTQYFGPGTRLTVL.

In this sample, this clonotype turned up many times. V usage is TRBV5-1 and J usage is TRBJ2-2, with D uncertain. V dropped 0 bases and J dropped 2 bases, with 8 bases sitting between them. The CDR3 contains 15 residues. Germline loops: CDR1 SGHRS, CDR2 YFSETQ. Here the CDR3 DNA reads TGCGCCAGCAGCTTGGAGGCAGCTAACACCGGGGAGCTGTTTTTT. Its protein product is CASSLEAANTGELFF.

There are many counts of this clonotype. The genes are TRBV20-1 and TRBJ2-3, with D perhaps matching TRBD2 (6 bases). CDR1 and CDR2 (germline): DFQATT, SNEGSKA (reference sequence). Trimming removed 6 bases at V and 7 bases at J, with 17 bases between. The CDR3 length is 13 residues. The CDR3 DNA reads TGCAGTGCCAGCCTCGGGGGAGTCAATACGCAGTATTTT. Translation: CSASLGGVNTQYF.

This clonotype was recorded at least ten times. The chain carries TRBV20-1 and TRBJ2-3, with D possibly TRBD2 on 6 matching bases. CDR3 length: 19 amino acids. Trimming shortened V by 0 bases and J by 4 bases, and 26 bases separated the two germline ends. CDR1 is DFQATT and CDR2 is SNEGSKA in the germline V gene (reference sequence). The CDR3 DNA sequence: TGCAGTGCTAGAGATCCCCACGGGGCTAGCGACGTGGGCCCAGATACGCAGTATTTT. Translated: CSARDPHGASDVGPDTQYF.

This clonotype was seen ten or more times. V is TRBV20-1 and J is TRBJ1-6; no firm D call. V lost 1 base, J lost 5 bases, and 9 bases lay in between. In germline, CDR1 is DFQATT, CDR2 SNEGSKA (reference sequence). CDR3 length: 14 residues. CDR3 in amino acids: CSARVGENNSPLHF. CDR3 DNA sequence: TGCAGTGCTAGAGTTGGAGAGAATAATTCACCCCTCCACTTT.

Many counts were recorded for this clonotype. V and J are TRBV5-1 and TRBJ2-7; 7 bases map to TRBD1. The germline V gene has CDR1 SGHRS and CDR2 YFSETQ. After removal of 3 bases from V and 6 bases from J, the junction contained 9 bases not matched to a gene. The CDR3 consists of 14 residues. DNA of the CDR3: TGCGCCAGCAGCTCCGGGACAGCGAACGCCGAGCAGTACTTC. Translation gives CASSSGTANAEQYF.

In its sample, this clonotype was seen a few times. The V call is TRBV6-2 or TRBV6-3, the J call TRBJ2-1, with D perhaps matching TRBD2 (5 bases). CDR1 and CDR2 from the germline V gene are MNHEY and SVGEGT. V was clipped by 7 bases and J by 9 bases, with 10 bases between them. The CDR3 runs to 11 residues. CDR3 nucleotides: TGTGCCAGCACCTTCCGGGGTGAGCAGTTCTTC. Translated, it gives CASTFRGEQFF.

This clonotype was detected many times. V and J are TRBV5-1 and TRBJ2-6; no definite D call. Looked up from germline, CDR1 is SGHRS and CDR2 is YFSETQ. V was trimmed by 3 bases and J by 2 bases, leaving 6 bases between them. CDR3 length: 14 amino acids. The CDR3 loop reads CASSSQTGANVLTF. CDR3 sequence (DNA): TGCGCCAGCAGCTCCCAGACTGGGGCCAACGTCCTGACTTTC.

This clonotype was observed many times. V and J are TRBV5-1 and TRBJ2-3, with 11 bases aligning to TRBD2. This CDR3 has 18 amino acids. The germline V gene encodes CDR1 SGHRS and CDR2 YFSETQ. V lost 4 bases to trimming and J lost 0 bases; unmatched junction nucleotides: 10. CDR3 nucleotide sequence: TGCGCCAGCAGCCCCGGGACTAGCGGAGGTTCTAGCACAGATACGCAGTATTTT. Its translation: CASSPGTSGGSSTDTQYF. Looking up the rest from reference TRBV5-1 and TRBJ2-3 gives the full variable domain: KAGVTQTPRYLIKTRGQQVTLSCSPISGHRSVSWYQQTPGQGLQFLFEYFSETQRNKGNFPGRFSGRQFSNSRSEMNVSTLELGDSALYLCASSPGTSGGSSTDTQYFGPGTRLTVL.

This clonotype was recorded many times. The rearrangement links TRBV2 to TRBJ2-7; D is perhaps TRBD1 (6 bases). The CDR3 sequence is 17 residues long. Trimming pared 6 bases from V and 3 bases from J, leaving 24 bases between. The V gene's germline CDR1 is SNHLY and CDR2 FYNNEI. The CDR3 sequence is CASRRFGTGSRDYEQYF. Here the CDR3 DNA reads TGTGCCAGCAGGAGGTTCGGTACAGGGTCCCGAGACTACGAGCAGTACTTC.

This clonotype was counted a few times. The CDR3 sequence is CSAPHWGGWTGELFF. The CDR3 nucleotides read TGCAGTGCTCCGCATTGGGGGGGTTGGACCGGGGAGCTGTTTTTT. The chain combines TRBV20-1 with TRBJ2-2, with 7 bases fitting TRBD2. Trimming took 5 bases from V and 5 from J; bases not matched to a gene: 11. The CDR3 spans 15 residues. Germline V CDR1 and CDR2: DFQATT, SNEGSKA (reference sequence).

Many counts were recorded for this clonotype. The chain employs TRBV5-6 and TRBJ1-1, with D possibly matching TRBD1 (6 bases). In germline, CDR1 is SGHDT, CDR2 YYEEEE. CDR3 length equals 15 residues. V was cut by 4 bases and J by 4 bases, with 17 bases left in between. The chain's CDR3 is CASSVLQGGGTEAFF. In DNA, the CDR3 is TGTGCCAGCAGCGTACTACAGGGTGGCGGCACTGAAGCTTTCTTT.

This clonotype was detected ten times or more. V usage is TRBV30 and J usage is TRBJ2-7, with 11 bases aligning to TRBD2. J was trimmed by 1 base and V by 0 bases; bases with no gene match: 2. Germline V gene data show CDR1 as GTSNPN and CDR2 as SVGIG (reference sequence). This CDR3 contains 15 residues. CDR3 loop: CAWSVLAGVSYEQYF. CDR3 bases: TGTGCCTGGAGTGTACTAGCGGGAGTGTCCTACGAGCAGTACTTC.

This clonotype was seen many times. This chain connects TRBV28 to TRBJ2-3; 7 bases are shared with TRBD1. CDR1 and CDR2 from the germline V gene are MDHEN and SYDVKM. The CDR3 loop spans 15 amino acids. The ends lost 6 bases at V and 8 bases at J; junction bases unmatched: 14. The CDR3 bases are TGTGCCAGCAGACTACAGGGGTTAGGAGGTGGTACGCAGTATTTT. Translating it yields CASRLQGLGGGTQYF.

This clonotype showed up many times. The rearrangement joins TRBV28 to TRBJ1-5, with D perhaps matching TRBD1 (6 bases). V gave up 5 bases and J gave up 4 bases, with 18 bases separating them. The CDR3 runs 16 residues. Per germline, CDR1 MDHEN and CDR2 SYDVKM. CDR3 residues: CASSQRTGTGNQPQHF. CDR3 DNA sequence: TGTGCCAGCAGTCAACGAACAGGGACCGGGAATCAGCCCCAGCATTTT.

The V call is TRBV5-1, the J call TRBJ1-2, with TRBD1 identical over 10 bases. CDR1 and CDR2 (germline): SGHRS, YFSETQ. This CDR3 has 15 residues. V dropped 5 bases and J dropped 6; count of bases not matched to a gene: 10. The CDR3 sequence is CASREPGQGYHGYTF. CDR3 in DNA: TGCGCCAGCAGGGAACCGGGACAGGGGTACCATGGCTACACCTTC.